Listed here are 5 T cell receptor beta chains from one sample, sequenced in a study of blood T cell repertoires in COVID-19. Profiling relied on immunoSEQ multiplex PCR, and the TCRdb table lists in-frame clones only, not all of them. This sample carries approximately 160,000 clones, about 92% of them seen once, and the ten largest clones take about 2%. The source material was peripheral blood. The source of these receptors is a woman aged 55-70 years with COVID-19, enrolled during active disease.

The V gene is TRBV25-1, the J gene TRBJ1-2; 7 bases fit TRBD1. The CDR3 is made up of 15 amino acids. Trimming cost V 5 bases and J 5 bases; bases outside gene matches: 11. Germline CDR1 is MGHDK and CDR2 is SYGVNS. The CDR3: CASSIGTATLYGYTF. The CDR3, as DNA: TGTGCCAGCAGTATCGGGACAGCCACCTTATATGGCTACACCTTC.

The chain links TRBV6-5 to TRBJ1-2; D is perhaps TRBD1 (5 bases). Germline V CDR1 and CDR2: MNHEY, SVGAGI. Trimming pared 6 bases from V and 2 bases from J, leaving 10 bases between. This CDR3 comprises 13 residues. The CDR3 sequence is CASSLTANYGYTF. The CDR3 nucleotides read TGTGCCAGCAGCTTGACAGCAAACTATGGCTACACCTTC.

This rearrangement joins TRBV30 to TRBJ1-2; D not resolved. The CDR3 spans 13 residues. V was trimmed by 3 bases and J by 0 bases, leaving 8 bases between them. Germline CDR1 GTSNPN, CDR2 SVGIG (reference sequence). CDR3 in amino acids: CAWRRESNYGYTF. The CDR3 coding sequence is TGTGCCTGGAGACGGGAGTCTAACTATGGCTACACCTTC.

This clone occurred once. The chain has TRBV19 and TRBJ2-5; TRBD2 agrees at 9 bases. The ends lost 3 bases at V and 4 bases at J; junction bases unmatched: 9. The CDR3 has 16 residues. Germline V gene sequence: CDR1 LNHDA, CDR2 SQIVND (reference sequence). CDR3 loop: CASSIERGGAGETQYF. Written as DNA, the CDR3 is TGTGCCAGTAGTATTGAACGCGGGGGGGCGGGAGAGACCCAGTACTTC.

Concerning this clone itself: Germline and junction disagree at one end, which may indicate a read error. DNA for the CDR3: TGTGCCAGCAGTTCCCGGGTCCTTAGCTTC. It codes for CASSSRVLSF. The chain uses TRBV28 and TRBJ1-2; D gene uncertain. Looked up from germline, CDR1 is MDHEN and CDR2 is SYDVKM. The CDR3 has 10 amino acids.